The T cell receptor beta chain under discussion was sequenced for a study of low-dose radiotherapy and immunotherapy resistance in tumors. Study summary: Every two weeks, one day ahead of radiation and immunotherapy, cyclophosphamide 200 mg/m2 was given (intravenously).

Primers used for first-strand cDNA, a TRAV- and TRBV-specific set, covered both alpha and beta chains. With a constant-region primer and a V-primer adapter, TCRs were subjected to 20 PCR cycles of amplification. MiXCR, run by TCRdb on the reads, gives a single entry per CDR3 protein. The sample holds fewer than 7,500 distinct CDR3 sequences, 84% seen once. The V gene's germline CDR1 is MNHNS and CDR2 SASEGT. The CDR3 runs to 17 residues. V lost 0 bases, J lost 0 bases, and 12 bases lay in between. This TCR was sampled from a human donor with advanced metastatic prostate, ovarian, gallbladder or colorectal cancer (not recorded which). This table probably holds off-target reads from a library built for another chain. V is TRBV6-1 and J is TRBJ1-3; D unclear. CDR3 loop: CASSEALGINSGNTIYF. The CDR3 DNA reads TGTGCCAGCAGTGAAGCGCTCGGCATAAACTCTGGAAACACCATATATTTT.